Reported below is one T cell receptor (beta chain). Its antigen is still unknown. A CD45RA-negative memory subset and a CD45RA+ naive subset were separated from the CD4+ cells. The CDR3 covers 18 residues. Trimming removed 0 bases from V and 0 bases from J, with 17 bases in between. Germline V CDR1 and CDR2: SGHNT, YYREEE (reference sequence). The data were obtained in a study of shared clonotypes between healthy human individuals. General study findings and limits: For sorted subsets, rarefaction showed incomplete sequencing despite large depth.

Profiling relied on immunoSEQ multiplex PCR, and the TCRdb table lists in-frame clones only, not all of them. The sample contains about 1.5 million clones, approximately 98% of which appear only once. The sample comprised naive CD4+ T cells sorted from blood. Subset reported: CD45RA+ positively selected. The chain employs TRBV5-4 and TRBJ2-3; D call uncertain. This clonotype originated in a man aged 25-40 years in good health. CDR3 residues: CASSLAASRVPSTDTQYF. In DNA form, the CDR3 reads TGTGCCAGCAGCTTGGCCGCTAGTAGGGTTCCTAGCACAGATACGCAGTATTTT.